The source of this T cell receptor beta chain is a study of vaccination and CD4 T cells after COVID-19. Study as a whole: Four females and six males made up the convalescents, with two Hispanic.

As to this clonotype: The antigen remains unidentified.

The treatment is: approximately 11-day PBMC culture with coronavirus spike peptide pools or control peptides (ViraFEST assay). ViraFEST expanded antigen-specific T cells with peptide pools, then sequenced TCRs. CDR1 and CDR2 from the germline V gene are LNHDA and SQIVND (reference sequence). Trimming at V came to 6 bases and at J to 5 bases, leaving 9 bases not matched to a gene. The CDR3 has 16 residues. The assay that was used to sequence DNA from cultured CD4+ T cells was the Oncomine TCR Beta short-read assay. The source of extracted genomic DNA was cultured CD4+ T cells. One entry per CDR3 protein, called by TCRdb with MiXCR from the PCR reads. The sample carries about 12,000 distinct CDR3 sequences, 30% recorded once.

The J gene is TRBJ1-6, the V gene TRBV19, with 8 bases that match TRBD1. The receptor comes from a human donor with COVID-19. The specimen was cultured CD4+ T cells from blood. CDR3 DNA sequence: TGTGCCAGTAGCCGATCCCAGGGGGCGAATAATTCACCCCTCCACTTT. It translates to CASSRSQGANNSPLHF.